One and the same sample provided the 20 T cell receptor beta chains below, sequenced in a study of blood T cell repertoires in COVID-19. Sequencing used immunoSEQ multiplex PCR; TCRdb keeps in-frame clones, though not all of them. The sample records fewer than 350,000 clones, about 88% being singletons. Sequencing was carried out using PBMCs or T cells enriched from blood (not recorded which). The receptor source for this set is a woman aged 55-69 years in a cohort exposed to, infected with or recovered from COVID-19 (not recorded which).

V usage is TRBV24-1 and J usage is TRBJ2-3; 11 nucleotides agree with TRBD1. The CDR3 runs 19 residues. The trim removed 4 bases at V and 4 bases at J, leaving 15 bases unmatched. CDR1 and CDR2 (germline): KGHDR, SFDVKD. CDR3 sequence (DNA): TGTGCCACCAGTGACCGTGGACAGGGGGCGCGCGGGAGATCAGATACGCAGTATTTT. Residues: CATSDRGQGARGRSDTQYF.

This sequence joins TRBV6-5 and TRBJ2-1; TRBD1 aligns across 7 bases. The germline V gene encodes CDR1 MNHEY and CDR2 SVGAGI. The CDR3 loop spans 16 amino acids. Losses at the gene ends were 0 bases for V and 6 bases for J; bases not matched to a gene: 8. In DNA, the CDR3 is TGTGCCAGCAGTTACTCAACAGGGGAGCGGAGCAATGAGCAGTTCTTC. This sequence encodes CASSYSTGERSNEQFF.

The V gene is TRBV5-6, the J gene TRBJ1-2; no reliable D call. The CDR3 runs 14 residues. Germline-derived CDR1 and CDR2 are SGHDT and YYEEEE. The V end lost 1 base, the J end lost 5 bases, and 12 bases lay between the germline ends. As DNA, the CDR3 is TGTGCCAGCAGCTTGCGGGGTACTCGGTATGGCTACACCTTC. Translated: CASSLRGTRYGYTF.

This sequence joins TRBV7-8 and TRBJ1-6, with 7 bases fitting TRBD1. Germline CDR1 is SGHVS and CDR2 is FQNEAQ. V lost 4 bases to trimming and J lost 6 bases; unmatched junction nucleotides: 6. This CDR3 contains 15 residues. The CDR3 protein is CASSSRQGGNSPLHF. In DNA form, the CDR3 reads TGTGCCAGCAGCTCAAGACAGGGTGGTAATTCACCCCTCCACTTT.

The chain combines TRBV6-5 with TRBJ2-2, with D perhaps matching TRBD1 (6 bases). Germline V gene data show CDR1 as MNHEY and CDR2 as SVGAGI. V lost 2 bases and J 6 bases, leaving 16 bases between the germline ends. The CDR3 is made up of 16 amino acids. The CDR3 region has the DNA TGTGCCAGCAGTTACCCTCCGGGACAACGATCCGGGGAGCTGTTTTTT. It codes for CASSYPPGQRSGELFF.

This chain uses TRBV6-6 with TRBJ2-7; D is unclear. CDR3 size: 12 residues. Germline values: CDR1 MNHNY, CDR2 SVGAGI (reference sequence). V was trimmed by 4 bases and J by 4 bases, leaving 8 bases between them. CDR3 protein: CASSSITYEQYF. The CDR3 DNA is TGTGCCAGCAGTTCCATTACTTACGAGCAGTACTTC.

V usage is TRBV29-1 and J usage is TRBJ2-3; TRBD2 might be the D (6 bases). Germline-derived CDR1 and CDR2 are SQVTM and ANQGSEA. The CDR3 loop spans 14 amino acids. The V and J ends lost 8 bases and 1 base respectively, with 16 bases between them. The CDR3 protein is CSLGGSWGTDTQYF. CDR3 nucleotide sequence: TGCAGCCTCGGAGGGTCATGGGGCACAGATACGCAGTATTTT.

The chain has TRBV24-1 and TRBJ2-7; 9 bases match TRBD1. This CDR3 is 15 amino acids long. V was clipped by 4 bases and J by 1 base; unmatched bases: 4. Germline values: CDR1 KGHDR, CDR2 SFDVKD. The CDR3 loop is CATSDSGTGSYEQYF. The DNA of the CDR3 is TGTGCCACCAGTGACTCCGGGACAGGGTCCTACGAGCAGTACTTC.

The genes are TRBV28 and TRBJ2-5; 7 bases match TRBD1. Germline lookup yields CDR1 MDHEN and CDR2 SYDVKM. Trimming cost V 4 bases and J 5 bases; bases outside gene matches: 10. The CDR3 spans 15 residues. CDR3 in DNA: TGTGCCAGCAGTTCCCCATTAGGGGGCGGGGAGACCCAGTACTTC. This encodes CASSSPLGGGETQYF. The entire variable domain, with the rest obtained from reference TRBV28 and TRBJ2-5, is as follows: DVKVTQSSRYLVKRTGEKVFLECVQDMDHENMFWYRQDPGLGLRLIYFSYDVKMKEKGDIPEGYSVSREKKERFSLILESASTNQTSMYLCASSSPLGGGETQYFGPGTRLLVL.

The V call is TRBV28, the J call TRBJ1-4; D not resolved. V was shortened by 6 bases and J by 5 bases, with 10 bases between the two germline ends. This CDR3 contains 13 residues. Looked up from germline, CDR1 is MDHEN and CDR2 is SYDVKM. The CDR3 sequence: CASRLRWNEKLFF. The CDR3 region has the DNA TGTGCCAGCAGGCTCCGGTGGAATGAAAAACTGTTTTTT.

The V call is TRBV6-5, the J call TRBJ1-1; 8 positions agree with TRBD1. CDR1 is MNHEY and CDR2 is SVGAGI in the germline V gene. With V trimmed by 4 bases and J by 10 bases, 11 bases remained unmatched. The CDR3 is made up of 14 amino acids. CDR3 sequence reads: CASSSPGQVSRAFF. In nucleotides, the CDR3 is TGTGCCAGCAGTTCACCGGGACAGGTCTCACGAGCTTTCTTT.

CDR3 sequence: CASSQDVMIGGEQYF. The DNA of the CDR3 is TGTGCCAGCAGCCAAGATGTTATGATAGGCGGCGAGCAGTACTTC. The V call is TRBV4-2, the J call TRBJ2-7, with D unclear. There are 15 residues in the CDR3. V lost 0 bases and J 6 bases, leaving 15 bases between the germline ends. Germline V gene lookup returns CDR1 LGHNA and CDR2 YNFKEQ.

This clone was recorded a few times. V usage is TRBV18 and J usage is TRBJ1-5; D is perhaps TRBD1 (6 bases). CDR3 length: 15 amino acids. Per the germline V gene, CDR1 is KGHSH and CDR2 is LQKENI. The V end was cut by 6 bases, the J end by 6 bases, with 18 bases between. The CDR3 nucleotides read TGTGCCAGCTCGCCGGCGCAGGGAGGGGGTCAGCCCCAGCATTTT. Residues: CASSPAQGGGQPQHF.

This clone is a singleton in its sample. The J gene is TRBJ2-3, the V gene TRBV5-1; 9 bases map to TRBD2. CDR1 and CDR2 from the germline V gene are SGHRS and YFSETQ. The junction had 6 bases not matched to a gene; V was cut back by 4 bases and J by 3 bases. The CDR3 consists of 15 residues. CDR3 protein: CASSSGSGRTDTQYF. The CDR3 DNA is TGCGCCAGCAGCAGCGGTAGCGGGAGAACAGATACGCAGTATTTT. The full variable domain, rest sourced from reference TRBV5-1 and TRBJ2-3, is KAGVTQTPRYLIKTRGQQVTLSCSPISGHRSVSWYQQTPGQGLQFLFEYFSETQRNKGNFPGRFSGRQFSNSRSEMNVSTLELGDSALYLCASSSGSGRTDTQYFGPGTRLTVL.

The V gene is TRBV6-1, the J gene TRBJ2-7, with D possibly being TRBD1 (5 bases). In germline, CDR1 is MNHNS, CDR2 SASEGT. The V gene lost 3 bases and the J gene lost 6 bases, with 9 bases spanning the gap. The CDR3 covers 12 residues. CDR3 sequence reads: CASSEKGSEQYF. The CDR3 nucleotides read TGTGCCAGCAGTGAGAAGGGGTCCGAGCAGTACTTC.

The chain recombines TRBV5-4 with TRBJ2-5, with TRBD2 matching over 14 bases. CDR3 size: 14 residues. V lost 10 bases to trimming and J lost 5 bases; unmatched junction nucleotides: 7. Per germline, CDR1 SGHNT and CDR2 YYREEE (reference sequence). CDR3 in amino acids: CAGGTSGSRETQYF. The CDR3 DNA is TGTGCCGGGGGGACTAGCGGGAGCCGGGAGACCCAGTACTTC.

The chain couples TRBV19 to TRBJ1-3, with a tentative D call TRBD1 (5 bases). The CDR3 length is 16 residues. V gave up 5 bases and J gave up 0 bases, with 14 bases separating them. Germline CDR1 is LNHDA and CDR2 is SQIVND (reference sequence). In DNA form, the CDR3 reads TGTGCCAGTAGTCTGCACCGGGACTTCTCTGGAAACACCATATATTTT. Protein sequence: CASSLHRDFSGNTIYF.

In regard to this clone: Relative to the germline gene, one junction end is altered; a read error may explain this. This chain uses TRBV11-2 with TRBJ2-3; unclear D gene. The CDR3 is 13 residues long. Germline V gene data show CDR1 as SGHAT and CDR2 as FQNNGV. The CDR3, as DNA: TGTGCCAGCAGCCTAGACACTACAGATACGCAGTATTTT. It translates to CASSLDTTDTQYF.

The chain carries TRBV5-1 and TRBJ2-5; D gene uncertain. Germline CDR1 SGHRS, CDR2 YFSETQ. The ends were cut back, 2 bases at V and 1 base at J, with 6 bases in the middle. This CDR3 comprises 13 residues. The CDR3 region is CASSFGPQETQYF. DNA for the CDR3: TGCGCCAGCAGCTTCGGTCCCCAAGAGACCCAGTACTTC.

In nucleotides, the CDR3 is TGCGCCAGCAGCCAAATAGCGGGGAATGAGCAGTTCTTC. Its translation: CASSQIAGNEQFF. This sequence joins TRBV4-3 and TRBJ2-1; TRBD2 agrees at 8 bases. V lost 2 bases and J lost 7; bases outside the gene matches: 1. This CDR3 contains 13 residues. Germline V gene data show CDR1 as LGHNA and CDR2 as YSLEER.